Listed below are T cell receptor beta chains from one sample, sequenced in a study of CD8 T cells in ankylosing spondylitis. TCRdb fed the 5' RACE reads into MiXCR, producing one record per CDR3 protein. The table has roughly 400,000 distinct CDR3 sequences, about 20% seen once. Sequenced input: blood, either unsorted or a sorted T cell fraction (not recorded which). The source of these receptors is a male donor with ankylosing spondylitis. Both conserved end residues are part of each CDR3. The order of the fields is J gene, clone size, CDR3 length, V gene, D gene, CDR3 protein, CDR3 DNA. A D gene is named only where the DNA matches it firmly. Not every row has a clone size; where given, it reads once, few, many or a size class.

>TRBJ2-7|NA|14|TRBV7-9|NA
CASSSGQFPYEQYF
TGTGCCAGCAGCTCTGGACAGTTCCCCTACGAGCAGTACTTC
>TRBJ2-7|NA|15|TRBV6-1|NA
CASSESWASAYEQYF
TGTGCCAGCAGTGAGAGTTGGGCTTCGGCCTACGAGCAGTACTTC
>TRBJ2-5|few|13|TRBV19|NA
CASSIQVQETQYF
TGTGCCAGTAGTATTCAGGTCCAAGAGACCCAGTACTTC
>TRBJ2-7|NA|13|TRBV29-1|TRBD1
CSGSSTGTYEQYF
TGCAGCGGTTCATCGACAGGGACCTACGAGCAGTACTTC
>TRBJ2-3|NA|13|TRBV20-1|TRBD1
CSAIGQGRDTQYF
TGCAGTGCTATAGGACAGGGCAGGGATACGCAGTATTTT
>TRBJ2-5|NA|14|TRBV5-1|TRBD2
CASTRGDSKETQYF
TGCGCCAGTACACGGGGGGACTCTAAAGAGACCCAGTACTTC
>TRBJ2-5|few|13|TRBV4-3|NA
CASSQDRAETQYF
TGCGCCAGCAGCCAAGATCGGGCGGAGACCCAGTACTTC
>TRBJ2-1|NA|15|TRBV6-1|TRBD2
CASSEVAGAYNEQFF
TGTGCCAGCAGTGAAGTCGCGGGAGCTTACAATGAGCAGTTCTTC
>TRBJ2-1|NA|15|TRBV25-1|TRBD2
CATGGLAGRYNEQFF
TGTGCCACCGGGGGGCTAGCGGGAAGATACAATGAGCAGTTCTTC
>TRBJ2-3|NA|14|TRBV11-2|NA
CASSPQGFSDTQYF
TGTGCCAGCAGCCCGCAAGGTTTTTCAGATACGCAGTATTTT
>TRBJ2-1|NA|16|TRBV28|NA
CASTFAPRGSTNEQFF
TGTGCCAGCACCTTCGCTCCTCGGGGGAGTACGAATGAGCAGTTCTTC
>TRBJ2-3|NA|15|TRBV29-1|NA
CSVEDQPRGADTQYF
TGCAGCGTTGAAGATCAGCCCAGAGGAGCAGATACGCAGTATTTT
>TRBJ2-6|many|18|TRBV20-1|TRBD1
CSLAGGRTTSSGANVLTF
TGCAGTCTGGCAGGGGGACGCACTACTTCCTCTGGGGCCAACGTCCTGACTTTC
>TRBJ2-3|NA|15|TRBV7-9|NA
CASSSSGMSTDTQYF
TGTGCCAGCAGCAGCAGCGGAATGAGCACAGATACGCAGTATTTT
>TRBJ2-1|few|14|TRBV7-3|TRBD2
CASATGGKGNEQFF
TGTGCCAGCGCAACGGGAGGTAAAGGCAATGAGCAGTTCTTC
>TRBJ2-4|NA|15|TRBV7-2|NA
CASSPHSGGGVIQYF
TGTGCCAGCAGCCCCCATTCGGGGGGCGGTGTCATTCAGTACTTC
>TRBJ2-2|NA|13|TRBV6-2/TRBV6-3|NA
CASSYLDTGELFF
TGTGCCAGCAGTTACTTGGACACCGGGGAGCTGTTTTTT